This TCR beta chain was found in a study of blood T cell dynamics during melanoma immunotherapy. Study in general: Patients with metastatic melanoma got pembrolizumab or nivolumab-ipilimumab as first-line care.

Time point reported: week 3, after first cycle of checkpoint inhibitor. Sequenced by immunoSEQ multiplex PCR; TCRdb stores in-frame clones only, minus some. The sample includes under 9,500 clones, approximately 89% of them seen just once. Source: blood, taken from a patient treated with checkpoint blockade. The sequence derives from a human donor with melanoma.

CDR3 DNA: TGCGCCAGCAGCTTGGGCGGGGCGGGAGATACGCAGTATTTT. Translation: CASSLGGAGDTQYF. The chain joins TRBV5-1 to TRBJ2-3; a possible D gene is TRBD2 (6 bases). The germline CDR1 and CDR2 sequences are SGHRS and YFSETQ. This CDR3 is built from 14 residues. V was pared by 0 bases and J by 5 bases, with 10 bases between.